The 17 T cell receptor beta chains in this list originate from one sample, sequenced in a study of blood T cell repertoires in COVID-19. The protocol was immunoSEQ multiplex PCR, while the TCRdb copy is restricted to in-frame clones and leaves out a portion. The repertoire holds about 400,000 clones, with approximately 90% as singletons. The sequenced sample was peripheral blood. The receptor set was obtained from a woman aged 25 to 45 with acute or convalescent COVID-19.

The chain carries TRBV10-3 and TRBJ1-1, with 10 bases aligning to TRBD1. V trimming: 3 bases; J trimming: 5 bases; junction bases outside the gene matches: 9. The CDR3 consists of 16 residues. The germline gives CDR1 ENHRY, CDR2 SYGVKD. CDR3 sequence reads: CAISDATGGLPTEAFF. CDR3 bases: TGTGCCATCAGTGATGCGACAGGGGGCCTACCTACTGAAGCTTTCTTT.

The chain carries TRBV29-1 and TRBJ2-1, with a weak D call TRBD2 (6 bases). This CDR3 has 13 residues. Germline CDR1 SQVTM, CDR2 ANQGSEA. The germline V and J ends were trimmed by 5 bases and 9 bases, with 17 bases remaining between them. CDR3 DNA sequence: TGCAGCGTTCCATCCAGGGACTCGGTTGAGCAGTTCTTC. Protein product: CSVPSRDSVEQFF.

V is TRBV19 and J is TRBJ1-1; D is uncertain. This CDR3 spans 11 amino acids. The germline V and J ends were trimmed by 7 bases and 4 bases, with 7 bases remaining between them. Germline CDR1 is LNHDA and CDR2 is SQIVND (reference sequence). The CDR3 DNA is TGTGCCAGTATCGGTCGCACTGAAGCTTTCTTT. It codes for CASIGRTEAFF.

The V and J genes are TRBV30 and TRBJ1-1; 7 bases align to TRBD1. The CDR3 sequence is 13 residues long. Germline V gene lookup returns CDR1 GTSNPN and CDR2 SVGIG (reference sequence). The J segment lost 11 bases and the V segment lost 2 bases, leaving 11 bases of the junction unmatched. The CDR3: CAWSYNAGTAAFF. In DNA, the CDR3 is TGTGCCTGGAGTTACAACGCCGGGACAGCGGCTTTCTTT.

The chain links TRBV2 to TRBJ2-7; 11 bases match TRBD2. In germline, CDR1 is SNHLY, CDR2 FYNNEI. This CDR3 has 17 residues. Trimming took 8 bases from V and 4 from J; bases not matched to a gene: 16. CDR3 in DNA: TGTGCCAGCGAGGACCGCCCTCCCGGGACTAGCGGTTACGAGCAGTACTTC. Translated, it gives CASEDRPPGTSGYEQYF.

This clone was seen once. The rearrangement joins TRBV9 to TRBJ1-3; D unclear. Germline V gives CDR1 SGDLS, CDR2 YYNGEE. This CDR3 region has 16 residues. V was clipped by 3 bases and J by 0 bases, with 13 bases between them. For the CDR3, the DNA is TGTGCCAGCAGCGGGCGAGAGGGAATCTCTGGAAACACCATATATTTT. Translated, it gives CASSGREGISGNTIYF.

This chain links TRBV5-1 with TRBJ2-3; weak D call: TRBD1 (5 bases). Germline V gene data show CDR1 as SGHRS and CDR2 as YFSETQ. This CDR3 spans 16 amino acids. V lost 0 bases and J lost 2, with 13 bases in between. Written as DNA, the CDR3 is TGCGCCAGCAGCTTGGGACAGACTTCAAACACAGATACGCAGTATTTT. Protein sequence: CASSLGQTSNTDTQYF.

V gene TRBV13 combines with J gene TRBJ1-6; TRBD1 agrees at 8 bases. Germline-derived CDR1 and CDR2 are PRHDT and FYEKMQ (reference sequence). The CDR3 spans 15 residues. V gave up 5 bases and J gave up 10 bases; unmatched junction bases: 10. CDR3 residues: CASSASTGVGSPLHF. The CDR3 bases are TGTGCCAGCAGCGCGTCGACAGGGGTCGGCTCACCCCTCCACTTT.

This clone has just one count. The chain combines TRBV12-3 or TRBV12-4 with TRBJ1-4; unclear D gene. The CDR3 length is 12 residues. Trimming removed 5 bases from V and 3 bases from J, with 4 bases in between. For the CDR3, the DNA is TGTGCCAGCAGTCGGTCTAATGAAAAACTGTTTTTT. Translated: CASSRSNEKLFF.

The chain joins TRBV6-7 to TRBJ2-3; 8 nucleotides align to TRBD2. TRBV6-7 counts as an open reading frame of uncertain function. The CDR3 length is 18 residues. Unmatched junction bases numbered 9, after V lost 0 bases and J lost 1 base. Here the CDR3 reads CASSYSRLAGTRTDTQYF. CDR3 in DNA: TGTGCCAGCAGTTACTCGAGGTTAGCGGGGACTCGCACAGATACGCAGTATTTT.

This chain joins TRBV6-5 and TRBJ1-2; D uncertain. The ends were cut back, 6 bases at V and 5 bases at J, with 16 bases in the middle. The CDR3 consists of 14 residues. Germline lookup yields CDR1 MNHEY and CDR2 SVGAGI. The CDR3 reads CASSPPGGDYGYTF. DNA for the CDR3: TGTGCCAGCAGCCCCCCCGGAGGAGATTATGGCTACACCTTC.

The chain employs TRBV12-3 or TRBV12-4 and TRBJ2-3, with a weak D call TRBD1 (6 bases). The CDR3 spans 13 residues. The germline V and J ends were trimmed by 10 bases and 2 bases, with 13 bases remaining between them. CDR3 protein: CATRQGYTDTQYF. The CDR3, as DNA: TGTGCCACCCGGCAGGGGTACACAGATACGCAGTATTTT.

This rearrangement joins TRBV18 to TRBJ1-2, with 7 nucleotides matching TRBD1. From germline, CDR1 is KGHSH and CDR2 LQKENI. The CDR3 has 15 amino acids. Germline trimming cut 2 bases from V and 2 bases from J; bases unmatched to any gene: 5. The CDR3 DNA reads TGTGCCAGCTCACCAGGCCGACAGGGCAACTATGGCTACACCTTC. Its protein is CASSPGRQGNYGYTF.

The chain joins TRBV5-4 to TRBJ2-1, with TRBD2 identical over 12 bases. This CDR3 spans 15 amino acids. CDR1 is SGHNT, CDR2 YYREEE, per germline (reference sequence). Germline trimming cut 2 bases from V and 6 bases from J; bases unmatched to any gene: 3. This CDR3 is CASSLLAGGANEQFF. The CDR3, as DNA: TGTGCCAGCAGCTTACTAGCGGGGGGCGCCAATGAGCAGTTCTTC.

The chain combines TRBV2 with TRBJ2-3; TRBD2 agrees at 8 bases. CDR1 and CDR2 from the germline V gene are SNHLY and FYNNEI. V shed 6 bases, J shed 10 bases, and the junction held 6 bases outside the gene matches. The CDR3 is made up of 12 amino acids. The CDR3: CASSSRTSSQYF. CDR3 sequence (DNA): TGTGCCAGCAGCTCACGGACTAGCTCGCAGTATTTT. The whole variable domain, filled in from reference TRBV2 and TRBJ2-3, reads EPEVTQTPSHQVTQMGQEVILRCVPISNHLYFYWYRQILGQKVEFLVSFYNNEISEKSEIFDDQFSVERPDGSNFTLKIRSTKLEDSAMYFCASSSRTSSQYFGPGTRLTVL.

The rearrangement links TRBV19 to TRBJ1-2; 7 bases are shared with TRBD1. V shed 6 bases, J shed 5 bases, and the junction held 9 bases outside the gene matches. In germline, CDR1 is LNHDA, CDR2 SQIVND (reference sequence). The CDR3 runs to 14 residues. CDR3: CASRQGQRPYGYTF. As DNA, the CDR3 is TGTGCCAGTAGGCAGGGACAGAGGCCGTATGGCTACACCTTC.

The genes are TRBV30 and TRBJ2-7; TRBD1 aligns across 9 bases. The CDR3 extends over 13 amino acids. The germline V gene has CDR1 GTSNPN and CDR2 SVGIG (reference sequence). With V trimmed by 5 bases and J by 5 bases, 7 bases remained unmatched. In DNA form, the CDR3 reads TGTGCCTGGGGACGGGACAGGGCGAACGAGCAGTACTTC. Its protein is CAWGRDRANEQYF.